The 24 T cell receptor beta chains in this list originate from one sample, sequenced in a study of Ad26.COV2.S vaccination and SARS-CoV-2 variants listed by TCRdb under 2021. The intended sense of this specimen's treatment or condition label: approximately 18 received Ad26.COV2.S at low or high dose, single or two shots; about 5 received placebo; per-sample allocation not given. Repertoires of vaccine and placebo recipients were sequenced from samples collected on day 63 after the first injection. Receptors were amplified or captured by the immunoSEQ multiplex PCR assay. Sourced from immuneACCESS, this table was stored by TCRdb with only in-frame sequences that have V and J called. A share of the clones is absent; for the studies checked, an unresolved V gene accounts for under half, and the remainder has no known explanation. Here the sample has 350,000 to 450,000 clones; about 80% occur a single time. Nearly 7.5% of the sample is taken by the ten largest.

The sample here was peripheral blood, taken in a trial of Ad26.COV2.S vaccine versus placebo. Every receptor here comes from a person aged 18 to 65 who received the Ad26.COV2.S COVID-19 vaccine or a placebo.

CDR3 nucleotide sequence: TGCGCCAGCAGCCCTGGGACGCAATATGGCTACACCTTC. It yields the protein CASSPGTQYGYTF. This chain uses TRBV4-1 with TRBJ1-2; a weak D match, TRBD1 (5 bases). Germline V gives CDR1 MGHRA, CDR2 YSYEKL. V gave up 4 bases and J gave up 5 bases, with 11 bases separating them. The CDR3 is made up of 13 amino acids.

This chain joins TRBV6-2 or TRBV6-3 and TRBJ2-2; D uncertain. The CDR3 length is 11 residues. The germline V and J ends were trimmed by 5 bases and 10 bases, with 8 bases remaining between them. Germline V gives CDR1 MNHEY, CDR2 SVGEGT. The CDR3 bases are TGTGCCAGCAGTACCCGACAGGAGCTGTTTTTT. Amino acids: CASSTRQELFF.

CDR3 nucleotides: TGTGCCAGCAGGGAGGGAGGGGGCCAATACGAGCAGTACTTC. This translates into CASREGGGQYEQYF. The chain employs TRBV6-5 and TRBJ2-7, with D tentatively TRBD1 or TRBD2 (7 bases each). With 6 bases removed from V and 4 bases from J, the gap between germline ends came to 16 bases. CDR3 length equals 14 residues. CDR1 is MNHEY and CDR2 is SVGAGI in the germline V gene.

This clone has more than one count but fewer than ten. The chain combines TRBV7-9 with TRBJ1-6; D unclear. CDR3 length: 14 residues. In germline, CDR1 is SEHNR, CDR2 FQNEAQ (reference sequence). V shed 5 bases and J shed 9 bases, with 14 bases lying between them. CDR3 amino acids: CASSPDLIISPLHF. The CDR3 region has the DNA TGTGCCAGCAGCCCGGATCTTATTATTTCACCCCTCCACTTT.

This rearrangement joins TRBV28 to TRBJ1-6, with D possibly TRBD1 on 6 matching bases. V gave up 10 bases and J gave up 2 bases, with 12 bases separating them. The CDR3 sequence is 14 residues long. Germline loops: CDR1 MDHEN, CDR2 SYDVKM. The CDR3 spells CATYRVPYNSPLHF. DNA for the CDR3: TGTGCCACCTACAGGGTACCCTATAATTCACCCCTCCACTTT. The full variable domain, completed using reference TRBV28 and TRBJ1-6, is DVKVTQSSRYLVKRTGEKVFLECVQDMDHENMFWYRQDPGLGLRLIYFSYDVKMKEKGDIPEGYSVSREKKERFSLILESASTNQTSMYLCATYRVPYNSPLHFGNGTRLTVT.

The chain carries TRBV7-2 and TRBJ2-4; 8 bases line up with TRBD1. The junction had 6 bases not matched to a gene; V was cut back by 2 bases and J by 0 bases. The CDR3 is 17 residues long. Germline assignment: CDR1 SGHTA and CDR2 FQGNSA. The CDR3 region is CASSLRDRPLAKNIQYF. For the CDR3, the DNA is TGTGCCAGCAGCTTAAGGGACAGGCCCTTAGCCAAAAACATTCAGTACTTC.

The gene calls are TRBV12-1 and TRBJ2-5. TRBV12-1 constitutes a pseudogene. The CDR3 covers 11 residues. The CDR3 region is CASSFSGTQYF. CDR3 DNA: TGTGCCAGCAGCTTTTCTGGGACCCAGTACTTC.

The chain couples TRBV19 to TRBJ1-2; no reliable D call. Germline V gene sequence: CDR1 LNHDA, CDR2 SQIVND (reference sequence). With 6 bases removed from V and 10 bases from J, the gap between germline ends came to 15 bases. The CDR3 totals 12 residues. CDR3 residues: CASSRRQSFYTF. The CDR3 bases are TGTGCCAGTAGCCGGAGGCAGAGCTTCTACACCTTC.

The chain combines TRBV6-5 with TRBJ2-5; TRBD1 aligns across 9 bases. Per germline, CDR1 MNHEY and CDR2 SVGAGI. This CDR3 region has 15 residues. Germline trimming cut 5 bases from V and 7 bases from J; bases unmatched to any gene: 11. The chain's CDR3 is CASSPHLQGQGTQYF. The CDR3 nucleotides read TGTGCCAGCAGTCCACACCTACAGGGACAGGGGACCCAGTACTTC.

The chain uses TRBV6-2 or TRBV6-3 and TRBJ2-3; the match to TRBD2 covers 7 bases. Germline V gives CDR1 MNHEY, CDR2 SVGEGT. The length of the CDR3 is 16 residues. V lost 5 bases, J lost 4 bases, and 12 bases stayed unmatched. CDR3 in amino acids: CASSPLGRGRPDTQYF. For the CDR3, the DNA is TGTGCCAGCAGTCCCCTAGGGCGGGGGAGACCAGATACGCAGTATTTT.

The rearrangement links TRBV28 to TRBJ2-1, with D perhaps matching TRBD2 (6 bases). Germline CDR1 and CDR2: MDHEN and SYDVKM. V lost 4 bases to trimming and J lost 8 bases, with 18 bases between them. CDR3 length: 15 amino acids. CDR3 nucleotides: TGTGCCAGCAGTTCCGGGGCGGAGGGCGGCGATGAGCAGTTCTTC. This codes for CASSSGAEGGDEQFF. Full variable domain (missing parts from reference TRBV28 and TRBJ2-1): DVKVTQSSRYLVKRTGEKVFLECVQDMDHENMFWYRQDPGLGLRLIYFSYDVKMKEKGDIPEGYSVSREKKERFSLILESASTNQTSMYLCASSSGAEGGDEQFFGPGTRLTVL.

CDR3 coding DNA: TGCGCCAGCAGCCAAGGGGACTTAAGGGCAGATACGCAGTATTTT. This translates into CASSQGDLRADTQYF. This sequence joins TRBV4-1 and TRBJ2-3, with D perhaps TRBD2 (6 bases). Germline CDR1 is MGHRA and CDR2 is YSYEKL. Trimming took off 1 base at V and 4 bases at J, with 12 bases between the two ends. The CDR3 length is 15 residues.

V gene TRBV19 combines with J gene TRBJ1-4; D is uncertain. CDR3 length equals 15 residues. CDR1 LNHDA and CDR2 SQIVND come from the germline V gene (reference sequence). V gave up 7 bases and J gave up 0 bases, with 12 bases separating them. This CDR3 reads CASKRAATTNEKLFF. The CDR3, as DNA: TGTGCCAGTAAACGGGCAGCCACAACTAATGAAAAACTGTTTTTT. Filled out from reference TRBV19 and TRBJ1-4, the complete variable domain reads DGGITQSPKYLFRKEGQNVTLSCEQNLNHDAMYWYRQDPGQGLRLIYYSQIVNDFQKGDIAEGYSVSREKKESFPLTVTSAQKNPTAFYLCASKRAATTNEKLFFGSGTQLSVL.

J is TRBJ1-3 and V is TRBV11-2; D might be TRBD1 (5 bases). The CDR3 runs 13 residues. V lost 6 bases to trimming and J lost 4 bases, with 10 bases between them. Germline CDR1 SGHAT, CDR2 FQNNGV. In DNA form, the CDR3 reads TGTGCCAGCAGTAGGTCAGGGGGAAACACCATATATTTT. As protein: CASSRSGGNTIYF.

The V call is TRBV10-3, the J call TRBJ2-3; maybe TRBD2 (5 bases). This CDR3 region has 15 residues. The V end lost 8 bases, the J end lost 2 bases, and 17 bases lay between the germline ends. Germline lookup yields CDR1 ENHRY and CDR2 SYGVKD. DNA for the CDR3: TGTGCCATCTCCTCCTCTCAGCGGCCCACAGATACGCAGTATTTT. Encoded protein: CAISSSQRPTDTQYF.

The rearrangement uses TRBV6-2 or TRBV6-3 and TRBJ1-1; D ambiguous. The CDR3 contains 12 residues. CDR1 and CDR2 from the germline V gene are MNHEY and SVGEGT. V shed 5 bases and J shed 8 bases, with 12 bases lying between them. The CDR3 sequence is CASSRYRAEAFF. The CDR3 coding sequence is TGTGCCAGCAGTCGTTACCGGGCCGAAGCTTTCTTT.

J is TRBJ2-7 and V is TRBV6-6, with TRBD2 as a possible D gene (6 bases). Looked up from germline, CDR1 is MNHNY and CDR2 is SVGAGI (reference sequence). The CDR3 is 11 residues long. Trimming took 8 bases from V and 5 from J, leaving 10 bases between them. The CDR3 sequence: CASQGGDEQYF. CDR3 DNA sequence: TGTGCCAGCCAGGGCGGGGACGAGCAGTACTTC.

This chain links TRBV19 with TRBJ2-1; D ambiguous. The V end lost 8 bases, the J end lost 2 bases, and 10 bases lay between the germline ends. The CDR3 has 13 amino acids. Per germline, CDR1 LNHDA and CDR2 SQIVND (reference sequence). The CDR3 here is CASSWTAYNEQFF. CDR3 sequence (DNA): TGTGCCAGTTCTTGGACCGCCTACAATGAGCAGTTCTTC.

The chain recombines TRBV7-2 with TRBJ2-7, with no clear D. V shed 6 bases and J shed 0 bases, with 15 bases lying between them. This CDR3 is built from 15 residues. Germline-derived CDR1 and CDR2 are SGHTA and FQGNSA. In nucleotides, the CDR3 is TGTGCCAGCAGTAGCCCTTGGGGTCTCTCCTACGAGCAGTACTTC. Its protein is CASSSPWGLSYEQYF.

This clone was found once. Other DNA sequences in the sample encode the same CDR3. V gene TRBV29-1 combines with J gene TRBJ2-7; possible D gene TRBD2, 6 bases. From germline, CDR1 is SQVTM and CDR2 ANQGSEA. V lost 1 base and J lost 0, with 7 bases in between. The CDR3 is 13 residues long. The CDR3 sequence is CSVEGGDSYEQYF. CDR3 in DNA: TGCAGCGTTGAAGGCGGGGACTCCTACGAGCAGTACTTC.

Only one count was recorded for this clone. The genes are TRBV5-8 and TRBJ1-3, with D tentatively TRBD1 (6 bases). Germline V lookup: CDR1 SGHTS, CDR2 YDEGEE. The CDR3 runs to 16 residues. V was clipped by 4 bases and J by 4 bases, with 18 bases between them. Here the CDR3 DNA reads TGTGCCAGCAGCCAGGGACACCAAACTCCCGGAAACACCATATATTTT. Translation gives CASSQGHQTPGNTIYF.

The CDR3 sequence is CASSIWRSEAFF. CDR3 nucleotides: TGTGCCAGTAGTATATGGCGATCTGAAGCTTTCTTT. This rearrangement joins TRBV19 to TRBJ1-1; D gene unclear. V lost 2 bases to trimming and J lost 6 bases, with 7 bases between them. Germline assignment: CDR1 LNHDA and CDR2 SQIVND (reference sequence). CDR3 length: 12 residues.

In this sample, this clone turned up a few times. One junction end does not reproduce the germline sequence, and a read error may be involved. This rearrangement joins TRBV12-3 or TRBV12-4 to TRBJ2-5, with D tentatively TRBD1 (6 bases). The CDR3 runs 12 residues. Here the CDR3 DNA reads TGTGCCAGCAGTTTAGCGTCCGACAGGTTGCACTTC. It codes for CASSLASDRLHF.

This clone has only a few counts. The chain recombines TRBV7-2 with TRBJ1-5; D may be TRBD1 (5 bases). The V gene's germline CDR1 is SGHTA and CDR2 FQGNSA. The CDR3 totals 14 residues. V was pared by 1 base and J by 6 bases, with 10 bases between. The CDR3 loop reads CASSLGGSIQPQHF. Here the CDR3 DNA reads TGTGCCAGCAGCTTAGGGGGGAGTATTCAGCCCCAGCATTTT.